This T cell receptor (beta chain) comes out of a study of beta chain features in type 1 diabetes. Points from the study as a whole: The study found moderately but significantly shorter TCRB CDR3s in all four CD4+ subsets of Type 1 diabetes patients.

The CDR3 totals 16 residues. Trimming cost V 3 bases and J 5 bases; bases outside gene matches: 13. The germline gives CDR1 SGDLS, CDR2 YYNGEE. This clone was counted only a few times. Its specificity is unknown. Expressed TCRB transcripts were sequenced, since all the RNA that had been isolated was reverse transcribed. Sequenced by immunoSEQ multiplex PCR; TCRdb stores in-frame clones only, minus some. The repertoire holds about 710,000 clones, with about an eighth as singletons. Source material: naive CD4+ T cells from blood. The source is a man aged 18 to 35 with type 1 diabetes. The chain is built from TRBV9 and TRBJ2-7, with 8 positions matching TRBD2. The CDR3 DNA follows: TGTGCCAGCAGCGCGGAGAGGGCGGGAGGTCACCACGAGCAGTACTTC. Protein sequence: CASSAERAGGHHEQYF.